Presented here are 20 T cell receptor beta chains from one specimen sequenced in a study of blood T cell repertoires in COVID-19. Profiled with immunoSEQ multiplex PCR; TCRdb holds only in-frame clones, not every one. The repertoire holds 200,000 to 250,000 clones, approximately 85% seen once, with over 2% in the top ten. The sample consisted of peripheral blood. Source of these receptors: a woman between 70 and 85 years old with COVID-19, enrolled during active disease.

The chain links TRBV24-1 to TRBJ2-1; 14 nucleotides match TRBD2. CDR3 length: 16 residues. The germline V gene has CDR1 KGHDR and CDR2 SFDVKD. V dropped 4 bases and J dropped 6; count of bases not matched to a gene: 4. Written as DNA, the CDR3 is TGTGCCACCAGTGACCCGACTAGCGGGGGGGTCAATGAGCAGTTCTTC. Protein: CATSDPTSGGVNEQFF.

The chain uses TRBV11-2 and TRBJ2-3, with 7 bases lining up with TRBD2. The CDR3 is 15 residues long. Germline V gene lookup returns CDR1 SGHAT and CDR2 FQNNGV. The V segment lost 6 bases and the J segment 2 bases; nucleotides outside the gene matches: 8. CDR3 in DNA: TGTGCCAGCAGACCGCCGGGACTACTCACAGATACGCAGTATTTT. Translated: CASRPPGLLTDTQYF.

The chain links TRBV6-4 to TRBJ2-2; D possibly corresponds to TRBD2 (5 bases). The CDR3 has 12 amino acids. Trimming removed 3 bases at V and 6 bases at J, with 5 bases between. CDR1 is MRHNA and CDR2 is SNTAGT in the germline V gene. The chain's CDR3 is CASSERAGELFF. DNA for the CDR3: TGTGCCAGCAGTGAGAGGGCCGGGGAGCTGTTTTTT.

Comments on this clone: The sample contains more than one DNA sequence encoding this CDR3. This chain joins TRBV18 and TRBJ1-1, with 8 bases matching TRBD1. Germline CDR1 reads KGHSH; CDR2 reads LQKENI. This CDR3 is 14 amino acids long. The V and J ends lost 5 bases and 1 base, in that order; junction bases with no gene match: 3. CDR3 region: CASSTGQENTEAFF. The CDR3 bases are TGTGCCAGCTCAACGGGACAGGAGAACACTGAAGCTTTCTTT.

The genes are TRBV30 and TRBJ1-2, with D unclear. The CDR3 runs 13 residues. The V gene's germline CDR1 is GTSNPN and CDR2 SVGIG (reference sequence). Between the trimmed V and J ends, which lost 3 bases and 5 bases, there was a span of 13 bases. CDR3 sequence reads: CAWSGNLGYGYTF. Here the CDR3 DNA reads TGTGCCTGGAGCGGGAACTTGGGGTATGGCTACACCTTC.

This chain uses TRBV28 with TRBJ1-1; possible D gene TRBD1, 6 bases. Germline lookup yields CDR1 MDHEN and CDR2 SYDVKM. The CDR3 runs 14 residues. The V gene lost 5 bases and the J gene lost 7 bases, with 17 bases spanning the gap. The CDR3 loop is CASSGPGGPGEAFF. CDR3 sequence (DNA): TGTGCCAGCAGTGGTCCGGGGGGGCCGGGTGAAGCTTTCTTT.

V and J are TRBV3-1 (or the pseudogene TRBV3-2) and TRBJ2-7, with D possibly being TRBD1 (6 bases). Germline assignment: CDR1 LGHDT and CDR2 YNNKEL (reference sequence). The CDR3 is 14 residues long. The ends were cut back, 6 bases at V and 2 bases at J, with 14 bases in the middle. The CDR3: CASSLGGVPYEQYF. The CDR3 DNA is TGTGCCAGCAGTCTAGGGGGTGTACCCTACGAGCAGTACTTC.

The chain has TRBV4-2 and TRBJ2-3; TRBD2 aligns across 8 bases. The CDR3 runs to 20 residues. CDR1 is LGHNA, CDR2 YNFKEQ, per germline. Trimming at V came to 1 base and at J to 3 bases, leaving 18 bases not matched to a gene. This CDR3 reads CASSQAPFSVREGRTDTQYF. CDR3 nucleotides: TGTGCCAGCAGCCAAGCTCCCTTCTCTGTTCGGGAGGGCCGGACAGATACGCAGTATTTT.

The rearrangement links TRBV29-1 to TRBJ2-1; a weak D match, TRBD1 (6 bases). Trimming took 6 bases from V and 4 from J, leaving 16 bases between them. This CDR3 spans 14 amino acids. Germline V CDR1 and CDR2: SQVTM, ANQGSEA. CDR3 sequence (DNA): TGCAGCGTGAAATGGGGGCAGCAGTACAATGAGCAGTTCTTC. This sequence encodes CSVKWGQQYNEQFF.

The chain is built from TRBV11-3 and TRBJ2-1; 12 nucleotides align to TRBD2. V was pared by 4 bases and J by 7 bases, with 5 bases of the junction left unmatched. The germline V gene has CDR1 SGHNT and CDR2 YENEEA. CDR3 length equals 15 residues. The CDR3 is CASSSGLAGRNEQFF. The CDR3 region has the DNA TGTGCCAGCAGCTCAGGACTAGCGGGGAGGAATGAGCAGTTCTTC.

This chain links TRBV7-8 with TRBJ1-2; possibly TRBD1 for D (6 bases). CDR3 length: 17 amino acids. Germline V gives CDR1 SGHVS, CDR2 FQNEAQ. Trimming left V 0 bases short and J 8 bases short, with 22 bases between. The CDR3 sequence: CASSLAGLDRLSSGYTF. As DNA, the CDR3 is TGTGCCAGCAGCTTAGCCGGCTTAGACAGGCTTTCAAGCGGCTACACCTTC.

This clone was seen just once. V gene TRBV15 combines with J gene TRBJ1-1; 7 bases agree with TRBD1. The germline V gene encodes CDR1 LNHNV and CDR2 YYDKDF (reference sequence). This CDR3 region has 18 residues. Trimming took 5 bases from V and 2 from J; bases not matched to a gene: 17. The chain's CDR3 is CATSPRRTRQGTNTEAFF. CDR3 coding DNA: TGTGCCACCAGCCCGCGGAGAACCCGACAGGGAACTAACACTGAAGCTTTCTTT.

In its sample, this clone was seen once. This chain joins TRBV21-1 and TRBJ2-5; the DNA was not used to check the table's D call, TRBD2. TRBV21-1 is listed as a pseudogene. CDR3 length: 15 residues. CDR3 amino acids: CASSNPPVVQETQYF. In DNA, the CDR3 is TGTGCCAGCAGCAACCCCCCCGTCGTTCAAGAGACCCAGTACTTC.

This clone was seen once. V is TRBV9 and J is TRBJ2-7; maybe TRBD2 (6 bases). Between the trimmed V and J ends, which lost 0 bases and 3 bases, there was a span of 10 bases. The CDR3 covers 14 residues. Germline-derived CDR1 and CDR2 are SGDLS and YYNGEE. DNA for the CDR3: TGTGCCAGCAGCGTAGGGGGGAGGAACTACGAGCAGTACTTC. Residues: CASSVGGRNYEQYF.

Only one count was recorded for this clone. V gene TRBV6-5 combines with J gene TRBJ1-2; tentative D call: TRBD1 (5 bases). This CDR3 has 14 amino acids. Germline loops: CDR1 MNHEY, CDR2 SVGAGI. The V gene lost 4 bases and the J gene lost 5 bases, with 14 bases spanning the gap. In DNA, the CDR3 is TGTGCCAGCAGTTCCTCTGACAGTCTGTATGGCTACACCTTC. It translates to CASSSSDSLYGYTF.

This clone was found a few times. The chain carries TRBV19 and TRBJ1-4, with D tentatively TRBD1 (6 bases). CDR1 is LNHDA, CDR2 SQIVND, per germline (reference sequence). V lost 4 bases to trimming and J lost 2 bases, with 14 bases between them. The CDR3 extends over 16 amino acids. CDR3 amino acids: CASSNGGIRTNEKLFF. In DNA form, the CDR3 reads TGTGCCAGTAGTAATGGGGGCATTCGTACTAATGAAAAACTGTTTTTT.

This rearrangement joins TRBV7-8 to TRBJ1-3; 7 nucleotides match TRBD1. This CDR3 contains 16 residues. The V segment lost 4 bases and the J segment 0 bases; nucleotides outside the gene matches: 6. Germline V gene sequence: CDR1 SGHVS, CDR2 FQNEAQ. CDR3 protein: CASSSQGFRSGNTIYF. Here the CDR3 DNA reads TGTGCCAGCAGCTCACAGGGGTTCCGCTCTGGAAACACCATATATTTT.

The chain links TRBV6-2 or TRBV6-3 to TRBJ2-1; 9 nucleotides align to TRBD2. V was pared by 4 bases and J by 9 bases, with 10 bases of the junction left unmatched. The CDR3 runs to 15 residues. Germline CDR1 reads MNHEY; CDR2 reads SVGEGT. CDR3 nucleotide sequence: TGTGCCAGCAGTTCCCCGGGACTAGCCCCCGCTGAGCAGTTCTTC. Its translation is CASSSPGLAPAEQFF.

The CDR3 DNA reads as TGTGCCAGCAGTTACGTAGTTAATCAGCCCCAGCATTTT. As protein: CASSYVVNQPQHF. The chain couples TRBV6-5 to TRBJ1-5; D call uncertain. The CDR3 spans 13 residues. Germline V gene data show CDR1 as MNHEY and CDR2 as SVGAGI. Trimming removed 2 bases from V and 4 bases from J, with 6 bases in between.

The rearrangement uses TRBV7-3 and TRBJ2-6; tentatively, D is TRBD1 (5 bases). The CDR3 has 18 residues. The V end lost 0 bases, the J end lost 2 bases, and 14 bases lay between the germline ends. Germline V gene sequence: CDR1 SGHTA, CDR2 FQGTGA. The DNA for the CDR3 is TGTGCCAGCAGCTTAACCGTCCTCGGACACCCTGGGGCCAACGTCCTGACTTTC. Translated: CASSLTVLGHPGANVLTF. Drawing the rest from reference TRBV7-3 and TRBJ2-6, the complete variable domain is GAGVSQTPSNKVTEKGKYVELRCDPISGHTALYWYRQSLGQGPEFLIYFQGTGAADDSGLPNDRFFAVRPEGSVSTLKIQRTERGDSAVYLCASSLTVLGHPGANVLTFGAGSRLTVL.